This entry lists 8 T cell receptor beta chains sequenced from one sample in a study of molecular identifiers for immune sequencing clone quantification. TCRdb fed the PCR reads into MiXCR, producing one record per CDR3 protein. The sample records over 600,000 distinct CDR3 sequences, 20% being singletons. Sequencing was done on a sample of naive CD8+ T cells from blood, with Jurkat cell RNA spiked in. Specified subset: FACS-sorted CD8+CD4-CCR7+CD45RA+ naive T cells. The receptors were sampled from a human donor in good health. Some libraries in this study had Jurkat cell RNA spiked in.

This clonotype was seen more than once but under ten times. The V and J genes are TRBV7-9 and TRBJ2-1; D is undetermined. The V and J ends lost 8 bases and 8 bases respectively, with 10 bases between them. Germline V gene lookup returns CDR1 SEHNR and CDR2 FQNEAQ (reference sequence). CDR3 length equals 11 residues. The CDR3 DNA reads as TGTGCCAGCGGGATGAGAGATGAGCAGTTCTTC. Translating gives CASGMRDEQFF.

In its sample, this clonotype was seen many times. The chain joins TRBV10-3 to TRBJ2-7; no definite D call. V was cut by 0 bases and J by 4 bases, with 4 bases left in between. Germline CDR1 reads ENHRY; CDR2 reads SYGVKD. The length of the CDR3 is 12 residues. The CDR3 nucleotides read TGTGCCATCAGTGAGTCGGAGTACGAGCAGTACTTC. Its translation is CAISESEYEQYF.

This clonotype has a count of ten or more. Here the CDR3 reads CASSSRQGINSPLHF. DNA of the CDR3: TGTGCCAGCAGCTCGAGACAGGGTATTAATTCACCCCTCCACTTT. The V gene is TRBV7-6, the J gene TRBJ1-6; 7 nucleotides agree with TRBD1. V was pared by 4 bases and J by 6 bases, with 6 bases of the junction left unmatched. Germline-derived CDR1 and CDR2 are SGHVS and FNYEAQ. This CDR3 region has 15 residues.

There are many counts of this clonotype. V gene TRBV24-1 combines with J gene TRBJ2-5; 10 bases are shared with TRBD1. Germline lookup yields CDR1 KGHDR and CDR2 SFDVKD. The CDR3 has 16 amino acids. Unmatched junction bases numbered 5, after V lost 0 bases and J lost 5 bases. The CDR3 sequence: CATSDLRTGGQETQYF. The CDR3 coding sequence is TGTGCCACCAGTGATTTGCGGACAGGGGGTCAGGAGACCCAGTACTTC.

As regards this clonotype: This may be a read error, as it is one base from a much larger clone. This chain connects TRBV27 to TRBJ1-1, with D tentatively TRBD1 (5 bases). In germline, CDR1 is MNHEY, CDR2 SMNVEV (reference sequence). The CDR3 sequence is 16 residues long. V was cut by 8 bases and J by 3 bases, with 22 bases left in between. DNA for the CDR3: TGTGCCAGCGGATGGGGGGAGGCGAACACCTACACTGAAGCTTTCTTT. Its protein product is CASGWGEANTYTEAFF.

This clonotype occurred many times. The J gene is TRBJ2-3, the V gene TRBV6-2 or TRBV6-3; D gene uncertain. This CDR3 comprises 10 residues. Per germline, CDR1 MNHEY and CDR2 SVGEGT. The V and J ends lost 6 bases and 4 bases respectively, with 2 bases between them. The CDR3 DNA reads TGTGCCAGCAGGTCAGATACGCAGTATTTT. It is translated as CASRSDTQYF.

This clonotype showed up many times. The chain joins TRBV4-2 to TRBJ2-7, with D perhaps given as TRBD1 or TRBD2 (6 bases each). V was shortened by 1 base and J by 0 bases, with 19 bases between the two germline ends. CDR1 and CDR2 from the germline V gene are LGHNA and YNFKEQ. The CDR3 sequence is 18 residues long. DNA for the CDR3: TGTGCCAGCAGCCAAGTCGTGAAGTCGGGGGACATCTCCTACGAGCAGTACTTC. Translating it yields CASSQVVKSGDISYEQYF.

As for this clonotype: Its ends do not fully match the called genes, so a read error is possible. The V call is TRBV5-3, the J call TRBJ1-1, with a weak D call TRBD1 (6 bases). TRBV5-3 is sorted into the ORF group, with uncertain function. The CDR3 sequence is 14 residues long. The CDR3 bases are TGTGCCAGCAGCTTGGTCTATGGGGACACTGAAGTTTTCTTT. Amino acids: CASSLVYGDTEVFF.